Listed here are 19 T cell receptor beta chains from one sample, sequenced in a study of T cell changes during pregnancy in multiple sclerosis. Libraries were prepared by immunoSEQ multiplex PCR; TCRdb keeps only in-frame clonotypes and omits some of them. The sample records around 50,000 clones, 90% to 95% being singletons. Sequencing was performed on CD4+ T cells from peripheral blood mononuclear cells, taken in the first trimester of pregnancy. Every receptor here comes from a female donor with multiple sclerosis, enrolled in a pregnancy study.

This chain uses TRBV9 with TRBJ2-7; 9 nucleotides match TRBD2. Germline V gives CDR1 SGDLS, CDR2 YYNGEE. The CDR3 is 16 residues long. V shed 3 bases, J shed 1 base, and the junction held 8 bases outside the gene matches. CDR3 sequence: CASSGEGSGGSYEQYF. The CDR3 DNA is TGTGCCAGCAGCGGGGAGGGTAGCGGGGGTTCCTACGAGCAGTACTTC.

The chain uses TRBV27 and TRBJ1-4; 10 positions match TRBD1. Germline CDR1 reads MNHEY; CDR2 reads SMNVEV (reference sequence). The length of the CDR3 is 15 residues. J lost 7 bases, V lost 2 bases, and 4 bases had no gene match. The CDR3 here is CASSLPGQGGEKLFF. CDR3 in DNA: TGTGCCAGCAGTTTACCCGGACAGGGGGGTGAAAAACTGTTTTTT.

The chain combines TRBV5-1 with TRBJ2-5; maybe TRBD2 (5 bases). This CDR3 has 14 amino acids. The V and J ends lost 7 bases and 3 bases respectively, with 16 bases between them. Germline V gives CDR1 SGHRS, CDR2 YFSETQ. CDR3 nucleotides: TGCGCCAGCCAGCCGAGCGGCAAGAAAGAGACCCAGTACTTC. It yields the protein CASQPSGKKETQYF.

CDR3 in DNA: TGTGCCAGCAGCAAGAACTGGCCGACAGGGCGATCCTACGAGCAGTACTTC. It translates to CASSKNWPTGRSYEQYF. V and J are TRBV21-1 and TRBJ2-7; the table's D gene call, TRBD1, was not cross checked with the DNA. TRBV21-1 is a pseudogene. This CDR3 spans 17 amino acids.

This clone appeared once. The chain recombines TRBV15 with TRBJ2-7, with a weak D call TRBD1 (6 bases). Trimming pared 1 base from V and 5 bases from J, leaving 12 bases between. The germline V gene encodes CDR1 LNHNV and CDR2 YYDKDF (reference sequence). The CDR3 sequence is 14 residues long. In DNA form, the CDR3 reads TGTGCCACCAGCAGAGGGGGTCAGGGGAACGAGCAGTACTTC. Translation: CATSRGGQGNEQYF.

This rearrangement joins TRBV11-2 to TRBJ2-1, with 9 bases lining up with TRBD2. Germline V gene sequence: CDR1 SGHAT, CDR2 FQNNGV. J was trimmed by 5 bases and V by 1 base; bases with no gene match: 15. This CDR3 has 19 amino acids. The CDR3 reads CASSLGLGAALAGNNEQFF. CDR3 nucleotide sequence: TGTGCCAGCAGCTTAGGTCTCGGTGCGGCCCTAGCGGGGAACAATGAGCAGTTCTTC.

The V gene is TRBV27, the J gene TRBJ1-4; TRBD1 is a possible D gene (6 bases). The CDR3 runs 15 residues. V gave up 1 base and J gave up 5 bases, with 11 bases separating them. CDR1 is MNHEY and CDR2 is SMNVEV in the germline V gene (reference sequence). As DNA, the CDR3 is TGTGCCAGCAGTTTATGGGGCAGGGGAAATGAAAAACTGTTTTTT. Amino acid sequence: CASSLWGRGNEKLFF.

This chain joins TRBV5-8 and TRBJ1-2, with D maybe TRBD1 (6 bases). Germline V gives CDR1 SGHTS, CDR2 YDEGEE. V gave up 1 base and J gave up 4 bases, with 8 bases separating them. The CDR3 has 13 amino acids. The CDR3 DNA reads TGTGCCAGCAGCTTGACAGGGAGCTATGGCTACACCTTC. Protein sequence: CASSLTGSYGYTF.

This clone has more than one count but fewer than ten. V is TRBV5-1 and J is TRBJ1-1; TRBD1 might be the D (5 bases). This CDR3 comprises 16 residues. Germline V gene sequence: CDR1 SGHRS, CDR2 YFSETQ. Deletions cut 0 bases from V and 0 bases from J, with 12 bases between. The CDR3 reads CASSLEGTGMNTEAFF. CDR3 DNA sequence: TGCGCCAGCAGCTTGGAGGGTACAGGAATGAACACTGAAGCTTTCTTT.

The chain has TRBV27 and TRBJ2-7; 7 bases fit TRBD1. The CDR3 is 15 amino acids. V lost 6 bases and J lost 0; bases outside the gene matches: 8. From germline, CDR1 is MNHEY and CDR2 SMNVEV (reference sequence). Here the CDR3 reads CASRAGTAYSYEQYF. DNA for the CDR3: TGTGCCAGCAGAGCCGGGACAGCCTACTCCTACGAGCAGTACTTC.

This chain links TRBV19 with TRBJ2-7; TRBD1 is a possible D gene (6 bases). The germline V gene has CDR1 LNHDA and CDR2 SQIVND (reference sequence). The CDR3 totals 14 residues. V was trimmed by 5 bases and J by 3 bases, leaving 14 bases between them. The CDR3: CASSVARGSYEQYF. The DNA for the CDR3 is TGTGCCAGTAGTGTAGCCAGGGGAAGCTACGAGCAGTACTTC.

The count of this clone is one. The chain has TRBV9 and TRBJ2-2; 12 bases match TRBD2. CDR1 is SGDLS and CDR2 is YYNGEE in the germline V gene. Unmatched junction bases numbered 5, after V lost 0 bases and J lost 5 bases. The CDR3 totals 17 residues. CDR3 DNA: TGTGCCAGCAGCGTAGAGACTAGCGGGGGCCTTACCGGGGAGCTGTTTTTT. It yields the protein CASSVETSGGLTGELFF.

The chain couples TRBV5-1 to TRBJ2-5; 12 bases are shared with TRBD2. Per germline, CDR1 SGHRS and CDR2 YFSETQ. This CDR3 has 16 residues. V lost 5 bases and J lost 0; bases outside the gene matches: 5. CDR3 DNA: TGCGCCAGCAGTCGGCTAGCGGGGGGGAACCAAGAGACCCAGTACTTC. Translation gives CASSRLAGGNQETQYF.

The chain joins TRBV6-6 to TRBJ2-1; TRBD1 aligns across 7 bases. Germline CDR1 and CDR2: MNHNY and SVGAGI (reference sequence). This CDR3 is 15 amino acids long. Trimming removed 7 bases from V and 8 bases from J; junction bases left unmatched: 14. CDR3 DNA sequence: TGTGCCAGCACCCCCGGCAGGGGGAGTCTAGATGAGCAGTTCTTC. Protein product: CASTPGRGSLDEQFF.

The rearrangement joins TRBV2 to TRBJ2-1; TRBD2 is a possible D gene (6 bases). The CDR3 sequence is 15 residues long. Germline CDR1 is SNHLY and CDR2 is FYNNEI. V gave up 2 bases and J gave up 7 bases, with 15 bases separating them. CDR3 DNA sequence: TGTGCCAGCAGTGAACGGTGGGCGGGGTTGAATGAGCAGTTCTTC. This encodes CASSERWAGLNEQFF.

The V call is TRBV7-2, the J call TRBJ2-3, with D possibly matching TRBD2 (7 bases). Between the trimmed V and J ends, which lost 1 base and 1 base, there was a span of 18 bases. This CDR3 comprises 18 residues. CDR1 is SGHTA, CDR2 FQGNSA, per germline. The CDR3 here is CASSLEWGGQLGTDTQYF. Here the CDR3 DNA reads TGTGCCAGCAGCTTAGAATGGGGGGGGCAACTTGGCACAGATACGCAGTATTTT.

This clone has just one count. The genes are TRBV29-1 and TRBJ2-7; D unresolved. Trimming removed 4 bases at V and 1 base at J, with 11 bases between. This CDR3 contains 13 residues. In germline, CDR1 is SQVTM, CDR2 ANQGSEA. The CDR3 region is CSVAYGRSYEQYF. The CDR3 DNA reads as TGCAGCGTTGCGTATGGGCGTTCCTACGAGCAGTACTTC.

This clone was observed a single time. This chain links TRBV5-1 with TRBJ1-2; D unresolved. V lost 6 bases, J lost 3 bases, and 9 bases lay in between. Germline V gene sequence: CDR1 SGHRS, CDR2 YFSETQ. The CDR3 runs to 12 residues. The DNA for the CDR3 is TGCGCCAGCACCAACCGGGACTATGGCTACACCTTC. Translation gives CASTNRDYGYTF.

The chain joins TRBV14 to TRBJ1-2, with a tentative D call TRBD1 (6 bases). The CDR3 is made up of 12 amino acids. V was trimmed by 5 bases and J by 8 bases, leaving 12 bases between them. Germline loops: CDR1 SGHDN, CDR2 FVKESK. CDR3 in DNA: TGTGCCAGCAGCACACAGGGACGAGGCTACACCTTC. This translates into CASSTQGRGYTF.